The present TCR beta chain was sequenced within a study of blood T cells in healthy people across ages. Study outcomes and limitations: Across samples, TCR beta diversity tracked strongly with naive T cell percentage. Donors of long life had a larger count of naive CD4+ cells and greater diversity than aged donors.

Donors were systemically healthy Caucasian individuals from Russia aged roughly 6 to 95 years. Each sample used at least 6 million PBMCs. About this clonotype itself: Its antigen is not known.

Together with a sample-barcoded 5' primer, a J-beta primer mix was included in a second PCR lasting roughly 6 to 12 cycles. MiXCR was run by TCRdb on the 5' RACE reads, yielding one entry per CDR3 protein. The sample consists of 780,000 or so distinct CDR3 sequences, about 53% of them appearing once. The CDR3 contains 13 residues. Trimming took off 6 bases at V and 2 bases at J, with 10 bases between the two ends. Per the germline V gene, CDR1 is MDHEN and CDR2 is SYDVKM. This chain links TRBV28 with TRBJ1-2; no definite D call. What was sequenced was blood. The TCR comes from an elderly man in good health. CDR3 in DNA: TGTGCCAGCAGAAGAGGGCCCAACTATGGCTACACCTTC. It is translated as CASRRGPNYGYTF.